This entry concerns a single TCR beta chain. As handled by the study authors: Amplification of reference gene primers was used by the study to estimate nucleated cell counts. The assay was immunoSEQ multiplex PCR, and TCRdb's table has in-frame clones only and misses some. The DNA was the basis for D and trimming; V, J and clone size are from that table. The sample has some 300,000 clones; 70% to 90% are singletons. CDR3 length: 17 residues. Trimming removed 2 bases from V and 3 bases from J; junction bases left unmatched: 7. CDR1 is GTSNPN, CDR2 SVGIG, per germline (reference sequence). The sample originates from a study of blood T cell repertoires in COVID-19. The wider study: Sources were T cells, B-cell-depleted T cells, or PBMCs; the material itself was cDNA or gDNA.

Enrolled during active infection, Seattle patients were then followed longitudinally. Input material: peripheral blood. The sequence was obtained from a woman in her 70s with COVID-19, enrolled during active disease. The chain is built from TRBV30 and TRBJ2-3; the match to TRBD2 covers 14 bases. CDR3 amino acids: CAWSFGLAGGGTDTQYF. In nucleotides, the CDR3 is TGTGCCTGGAGTTTCGGACTAGCGGGGGGCGGGACAGATACGCAGTATTTT.